This TCR beta chain was captured in a study of T cell responses to AZD1222 COVID-19 vaccine. Study-wide points: Variant regions that are unmutated are reportedly the target of nearly half of spike-specific TCRs.

Here immunoSEQ multiplex PCR was the method, and the copy in TCRdb shows in-frame clones only, minus some. The sample lists some 110,000 clones; 86% were seen once. V trimming: 0 bases; J trimming: 5 bases; junction bases outside the gene matches: 4. This CDR3 has 17 residues. Germline V CDR1 and CDR2: KGHSH, LQKENI. Points on this clone: What it binds is not known.

The material sequenced was peripheral blood, taken 28 days after the second dose of the MenACWY control vaccine. V usage is TRBV18 and J usage is TRBJ2-7, with 16 positions matching TRBD2. This receptor was taken from an adult who received the MenACWY meningococcal vaccine as a control. CDR3: CASSPPGLAGGPHEQYF. CDR3 nucleotides: TGTGCCAGCTCACCACCGGGACTAGCGGGGGGGCCCCACGAGCAGTACTTC.